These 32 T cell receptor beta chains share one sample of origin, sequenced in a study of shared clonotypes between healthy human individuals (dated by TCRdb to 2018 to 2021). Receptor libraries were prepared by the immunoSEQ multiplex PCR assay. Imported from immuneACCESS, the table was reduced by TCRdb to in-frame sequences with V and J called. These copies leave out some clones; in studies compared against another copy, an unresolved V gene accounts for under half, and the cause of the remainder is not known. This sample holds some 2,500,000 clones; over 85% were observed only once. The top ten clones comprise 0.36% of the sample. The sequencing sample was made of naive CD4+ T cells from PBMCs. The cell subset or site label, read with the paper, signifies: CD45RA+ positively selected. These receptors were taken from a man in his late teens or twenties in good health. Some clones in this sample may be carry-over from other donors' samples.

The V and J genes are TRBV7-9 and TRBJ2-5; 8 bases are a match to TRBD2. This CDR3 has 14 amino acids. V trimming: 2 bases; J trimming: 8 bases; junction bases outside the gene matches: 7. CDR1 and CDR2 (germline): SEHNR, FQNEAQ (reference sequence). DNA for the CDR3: TGTGCCAGCAGCTTATTACTAGCGGACCGAACCCAGTACTTC. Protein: CASSLLLADRTQYF.

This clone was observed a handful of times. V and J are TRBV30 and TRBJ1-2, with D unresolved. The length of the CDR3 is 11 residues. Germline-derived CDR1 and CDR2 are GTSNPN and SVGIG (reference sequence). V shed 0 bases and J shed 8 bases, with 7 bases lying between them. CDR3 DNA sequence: TGTGCCTGGAGTGTAAAACTCGGCTACACCTTC. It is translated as CAWSVKLGYTF.

As DNA, the CDR3 is TGTGCTAGTGGTTTGGAAATCGGGACAGGGCAAGAGACCCAGTACTTC. Residues: CASGLEIGTGQETQYF. The rearrangement uses TRBV12-5 and TRBJ2-5, with TRBD1 matching over 9 bases. CDR3 length: 16 residues. With V trimmed by 1 base and J by 2 bases, 5 bases remained unmatched. CDR1 and CDR2 from the germline V gene are LGHNT and FRNRAP. Full variable domain (rest looked up from reference TRBV12-5 and TRBJ2-5): DARVTQTPRHKVTEMGQEVTMRCQPILGHNTVFWYRQTMMQGLELLAYFRNRAPLDDSGMPKDRFSAEMPDATLATLKIQPSEPRDSAVYFCASGLEIGTGQETQYFGPGTRLLVL.

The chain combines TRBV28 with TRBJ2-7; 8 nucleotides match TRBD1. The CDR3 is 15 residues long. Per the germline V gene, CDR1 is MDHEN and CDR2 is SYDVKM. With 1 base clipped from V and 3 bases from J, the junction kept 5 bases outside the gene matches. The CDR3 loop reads CASSLLDRVRYEQYF. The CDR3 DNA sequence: TGTGCCAGCAGTTTATTGGACAGGGTTCGCTACGAGCAGTACTTC.

This CDR3 is CASSRAGLSYEQYF. Written as DNA, the CDR3 is TGTGCCAGCAGCCGAGCGGGACTCTCCTACGAGCAGTACTTC. The chain recombines TRBV6-5 with TRBJ2-7; 7 positions agree with TRBD2. V gave up 6 bases and J gave up 0 bases; unmatched junction bases: 5. The CDR3 loop spans 14 amino acids. Germline V gene data show CDR1 as MNHEY and CDR2 as SVGAGI.

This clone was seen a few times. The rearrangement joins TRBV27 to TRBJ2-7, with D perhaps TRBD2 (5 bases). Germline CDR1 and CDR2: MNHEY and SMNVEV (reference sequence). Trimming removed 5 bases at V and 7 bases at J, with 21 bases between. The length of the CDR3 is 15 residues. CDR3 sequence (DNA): TGTGCCAGCAGTATCCAGACTCCCCCCCGGGGTGAGCAGTACTTC. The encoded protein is CASSIQTPPRGEQYF.

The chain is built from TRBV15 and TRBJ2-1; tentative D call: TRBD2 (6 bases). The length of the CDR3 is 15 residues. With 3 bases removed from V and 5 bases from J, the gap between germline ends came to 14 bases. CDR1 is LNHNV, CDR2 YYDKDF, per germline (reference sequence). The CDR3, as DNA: TGTGCCACCAGCAGGGGGAGAGGAGGGGACAATGAGCAGTTCTTC. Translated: CATSRGRGGDNEQFF.

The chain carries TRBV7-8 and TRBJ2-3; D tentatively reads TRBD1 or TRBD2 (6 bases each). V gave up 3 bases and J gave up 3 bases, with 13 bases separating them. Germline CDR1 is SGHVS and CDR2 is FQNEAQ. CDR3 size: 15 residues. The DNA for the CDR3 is TGTGCCAGCAGCTTGAGGGTAGGGGGGACAGATACGCAGTATTTT. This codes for CASSLRVGGTDTQYF.

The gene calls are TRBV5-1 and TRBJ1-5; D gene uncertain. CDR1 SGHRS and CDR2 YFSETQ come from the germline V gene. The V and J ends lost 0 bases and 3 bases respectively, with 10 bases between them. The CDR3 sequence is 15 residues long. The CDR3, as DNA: TGCGCCAGCAGCTTGGTGAGCGGAAACAATCAGCCCCAGCATTTT. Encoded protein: CASSLVSGNNQPQHF.

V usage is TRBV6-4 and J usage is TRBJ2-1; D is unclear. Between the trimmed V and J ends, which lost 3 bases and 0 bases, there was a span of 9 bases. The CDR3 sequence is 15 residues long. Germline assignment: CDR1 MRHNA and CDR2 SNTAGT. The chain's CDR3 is CASSEFGASYNEQFF. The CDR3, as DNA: TGTGCCAGCAGTGAGTTCGGAGCCTCCTACAATGAGCAGTTCTTC.

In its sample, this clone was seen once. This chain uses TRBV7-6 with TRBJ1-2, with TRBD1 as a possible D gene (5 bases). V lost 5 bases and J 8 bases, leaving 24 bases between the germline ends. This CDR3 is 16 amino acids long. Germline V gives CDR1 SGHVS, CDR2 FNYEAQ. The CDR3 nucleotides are TGTGCCAGCAGCCTATACCCCCGGGGAGGGACGCAGGGCTACACCTTC. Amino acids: CASSLYPRGGTQGYTF.

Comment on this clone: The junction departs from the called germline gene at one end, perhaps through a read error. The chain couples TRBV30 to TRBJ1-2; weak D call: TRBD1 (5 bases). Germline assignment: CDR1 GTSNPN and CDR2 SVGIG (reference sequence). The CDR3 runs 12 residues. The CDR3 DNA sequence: TGTGCCTGGATTCGACTGGGGAGGGGCCCGTCCTTC. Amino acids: CAWIRLGRGPSF.

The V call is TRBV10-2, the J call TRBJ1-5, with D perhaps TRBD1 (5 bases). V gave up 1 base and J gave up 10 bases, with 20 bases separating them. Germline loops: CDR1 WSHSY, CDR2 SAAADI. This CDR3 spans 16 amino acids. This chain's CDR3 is CASSEWGGQRGHPQHF. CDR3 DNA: TGCGCCAGCAGTGAGTGGGGAGGGCAGCGAGGACACCCCCAGCATTTT.

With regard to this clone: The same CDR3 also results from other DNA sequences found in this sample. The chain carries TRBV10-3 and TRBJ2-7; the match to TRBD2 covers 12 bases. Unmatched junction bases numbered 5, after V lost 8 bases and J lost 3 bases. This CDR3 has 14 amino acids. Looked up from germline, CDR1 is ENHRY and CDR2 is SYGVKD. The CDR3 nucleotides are TGTGCCATCTCACCGGGACTAGCGGGCTACGAGCAGTACTTC. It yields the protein CAISPGLAGYEQYF.

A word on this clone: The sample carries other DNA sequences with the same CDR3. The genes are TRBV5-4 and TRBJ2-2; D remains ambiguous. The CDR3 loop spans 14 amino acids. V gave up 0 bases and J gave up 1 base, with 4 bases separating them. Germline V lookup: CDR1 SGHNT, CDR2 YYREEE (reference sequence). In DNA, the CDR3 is TGTGCCAGCAGCTTGGCGGGGAACACCGGGGAGCTGTTTTTT. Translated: CASSLAGNTGELFF.

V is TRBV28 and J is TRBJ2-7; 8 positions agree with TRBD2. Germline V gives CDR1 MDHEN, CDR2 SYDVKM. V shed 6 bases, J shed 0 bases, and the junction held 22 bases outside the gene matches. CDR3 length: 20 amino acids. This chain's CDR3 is CASSTPFRVGGLDGSYEQYF. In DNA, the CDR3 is TGTGCCAGCAGCACCCCTTTTCGCGTCGGGGGACTAGACGGCTCCTACGAGCAGTACTTC.

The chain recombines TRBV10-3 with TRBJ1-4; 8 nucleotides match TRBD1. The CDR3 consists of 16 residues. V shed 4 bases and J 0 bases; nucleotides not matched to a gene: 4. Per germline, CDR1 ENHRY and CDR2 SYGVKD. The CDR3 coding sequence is TGTGCCATCAGTGGAGGACAGGGTGCAACTAATGAAAAACTGTTTTTT. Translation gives CAISGGQGATNEKLFF.

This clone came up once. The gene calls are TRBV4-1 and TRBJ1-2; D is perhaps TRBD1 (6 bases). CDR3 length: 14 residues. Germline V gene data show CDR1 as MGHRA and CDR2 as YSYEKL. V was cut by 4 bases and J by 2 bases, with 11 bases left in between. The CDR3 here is CASSPRTENYGYTF. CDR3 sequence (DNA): TGCGCCAGCAGCCCTCGGACAGAAAACTATGGCTACACCTTC.

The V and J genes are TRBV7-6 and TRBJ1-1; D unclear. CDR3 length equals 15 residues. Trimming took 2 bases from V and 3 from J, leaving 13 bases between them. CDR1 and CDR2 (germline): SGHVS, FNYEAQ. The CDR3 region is CASSLSVAQYTEAFF. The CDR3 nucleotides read TGTGCCAGCAGCTTATCTGTTGCTCAGTACACTGAAGCTTTCTTT.

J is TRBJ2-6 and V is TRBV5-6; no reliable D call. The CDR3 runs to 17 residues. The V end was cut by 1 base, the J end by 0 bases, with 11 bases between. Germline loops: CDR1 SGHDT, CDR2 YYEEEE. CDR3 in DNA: TGTGCCAGCAGCTTGCGGGTTGTAGACTCTGGGGCCAACGTCCTGACTTTC. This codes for CASSLRVVDSGANVLTF.

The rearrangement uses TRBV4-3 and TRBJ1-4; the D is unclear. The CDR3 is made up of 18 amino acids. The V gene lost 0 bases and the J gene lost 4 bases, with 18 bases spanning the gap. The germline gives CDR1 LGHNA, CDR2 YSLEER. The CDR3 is CASSQDPTPGRSNEKLFF. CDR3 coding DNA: TGCGCCAGCAGCCAAGACCCAACCCCGGGAAGGAGTAATGAAAAACTGTTTTTT.

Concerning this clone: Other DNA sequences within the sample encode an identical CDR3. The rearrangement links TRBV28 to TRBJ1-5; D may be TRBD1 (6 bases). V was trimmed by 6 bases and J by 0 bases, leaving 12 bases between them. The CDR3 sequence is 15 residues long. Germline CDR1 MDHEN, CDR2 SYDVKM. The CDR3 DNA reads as TGTGCCAGCAGCGAACAGGGATATAGCAATCAGCCCCAGCATTTT. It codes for CASSEQGYSNQPQHF.

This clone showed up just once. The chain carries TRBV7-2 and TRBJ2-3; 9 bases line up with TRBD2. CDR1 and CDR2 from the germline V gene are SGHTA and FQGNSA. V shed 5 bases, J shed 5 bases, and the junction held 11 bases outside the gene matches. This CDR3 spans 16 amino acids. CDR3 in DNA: TGTGCCAGCAGCCCAATACTCCCGACTAGCGGAGATACGCAGTATTTT. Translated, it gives CASSPILPTSGDTQYF.

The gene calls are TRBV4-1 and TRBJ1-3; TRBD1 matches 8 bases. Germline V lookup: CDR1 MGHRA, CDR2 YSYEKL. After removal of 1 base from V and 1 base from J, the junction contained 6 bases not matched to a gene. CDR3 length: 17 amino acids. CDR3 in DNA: TGCGCCAGCAGCCAAGGTCTGACAGGGGCTTCTGGAAACACCATATATTTT. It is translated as CASSQGLTGASGNTIYF.

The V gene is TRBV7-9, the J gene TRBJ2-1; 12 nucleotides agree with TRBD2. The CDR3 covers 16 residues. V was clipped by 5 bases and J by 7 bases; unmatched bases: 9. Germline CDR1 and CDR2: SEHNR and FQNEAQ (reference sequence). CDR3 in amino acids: CASSTQLAGGRNEQFF. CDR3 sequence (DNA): TGTGCCAGCAGCACCCAACTAGCGGGAGGTCGGAATGAGCAGTTCTTC.

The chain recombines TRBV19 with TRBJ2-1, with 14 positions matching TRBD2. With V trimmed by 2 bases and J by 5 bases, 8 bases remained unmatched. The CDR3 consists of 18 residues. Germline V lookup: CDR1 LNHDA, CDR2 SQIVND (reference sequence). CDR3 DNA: TGTGCCAGTAGTATAAGACTAGCGGGAGGGCCTAAAAACAATGAGCAGTTCTTC. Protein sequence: CASSIRLAGGPKNNEQFF.

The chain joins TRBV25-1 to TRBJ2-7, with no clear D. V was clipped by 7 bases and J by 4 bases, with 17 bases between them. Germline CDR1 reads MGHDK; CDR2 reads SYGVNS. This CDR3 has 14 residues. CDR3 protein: CASTPSGRAYEQYF. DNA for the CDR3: TGTGCCAGCACCCCGAGTGGTAGGGCATACGAGCAGTACTTC.

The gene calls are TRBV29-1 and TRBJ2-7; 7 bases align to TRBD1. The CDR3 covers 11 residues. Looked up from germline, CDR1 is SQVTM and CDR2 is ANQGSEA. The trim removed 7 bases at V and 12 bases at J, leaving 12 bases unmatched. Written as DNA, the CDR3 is TGCAGCGGAAGACAGGGCTGTCTCTGGTACTTC. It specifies CSGRQGCLWYF.

CDR3 coding DNA: TGTGCCAGCAGTTTACTGGGACATACTTCGGGTGAGCAGTACTTC. Its translation is CASSLLGHTSGEQYF. The chain uses TRBV28 and TRBJ2-7; maybe TRBD1 (6 bases). From germline, CDR1 is MDHEN and CDR2 SYDVKM. The length of the CDR3 is 15 residues. Trimming removed 2 bases from V and 7 bases from J, with 18 bases in between.

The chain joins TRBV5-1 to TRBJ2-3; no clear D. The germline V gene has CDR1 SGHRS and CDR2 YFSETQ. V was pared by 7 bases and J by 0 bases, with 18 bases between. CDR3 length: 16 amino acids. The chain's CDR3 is CASRPPPGYSTDTQYF. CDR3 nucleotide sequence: TGCGCCAGCCGACCTCCCCCCGGGTATAGCACAGATACGCAGTATTTT.

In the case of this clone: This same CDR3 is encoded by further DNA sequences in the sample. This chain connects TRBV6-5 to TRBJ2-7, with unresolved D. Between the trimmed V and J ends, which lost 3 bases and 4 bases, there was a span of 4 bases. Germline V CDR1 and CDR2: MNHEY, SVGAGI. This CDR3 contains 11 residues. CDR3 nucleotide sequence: TGTGCCAGCAGTTATCTGTACGAGCAGTACTTC. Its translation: CASSYLYEQYF.

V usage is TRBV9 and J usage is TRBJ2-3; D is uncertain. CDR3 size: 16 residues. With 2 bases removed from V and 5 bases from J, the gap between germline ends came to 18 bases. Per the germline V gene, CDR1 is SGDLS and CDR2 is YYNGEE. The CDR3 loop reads CASSVRQTGRGDTQYF. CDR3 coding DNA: TGTGCCAGCAGCGTTCGCCAGACCGGGCGCGGAGATACGCAGTATTTT. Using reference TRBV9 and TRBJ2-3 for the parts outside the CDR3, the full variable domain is DSGVTQTPKHLITATGQRVTLRCSPRSGDLSVYWYQQSLDQGLQFLIQYYNGEERAKGNILERFSAQQFPDLHSELNLSSLELGDSALYFCASSVRQTGRGDTQYFGPGTRLTVL.